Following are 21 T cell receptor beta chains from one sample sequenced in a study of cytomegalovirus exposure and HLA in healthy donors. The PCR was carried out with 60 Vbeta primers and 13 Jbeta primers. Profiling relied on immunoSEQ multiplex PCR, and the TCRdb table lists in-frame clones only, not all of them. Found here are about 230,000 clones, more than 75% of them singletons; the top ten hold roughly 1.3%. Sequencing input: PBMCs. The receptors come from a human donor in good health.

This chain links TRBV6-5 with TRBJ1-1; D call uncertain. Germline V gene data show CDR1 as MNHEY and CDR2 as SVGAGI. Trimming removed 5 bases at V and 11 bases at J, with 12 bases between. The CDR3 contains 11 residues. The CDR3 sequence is CASSELGEAFF. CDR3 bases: TGTGCCAGCAGTGAACTCGGGGAGGCTTTCTTT.

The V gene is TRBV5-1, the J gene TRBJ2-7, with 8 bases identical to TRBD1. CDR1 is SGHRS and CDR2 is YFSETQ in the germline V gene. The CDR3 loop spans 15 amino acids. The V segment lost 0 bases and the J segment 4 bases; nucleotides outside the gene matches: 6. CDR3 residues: CASSLGGQGLYEQYF. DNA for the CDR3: TGCGCCAGCAGCTTGGGTGGACAGGGCCTTTACGAGCAGTACTTC.

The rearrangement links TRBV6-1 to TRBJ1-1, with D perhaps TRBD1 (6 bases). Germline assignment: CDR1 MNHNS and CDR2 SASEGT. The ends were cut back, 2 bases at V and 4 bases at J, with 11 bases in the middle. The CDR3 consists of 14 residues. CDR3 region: CASSEPGVATEAFF. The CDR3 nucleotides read TGTGCCAGCAGTGAACCAGGGGTTGCCACTGAAGCTTTCTTT.

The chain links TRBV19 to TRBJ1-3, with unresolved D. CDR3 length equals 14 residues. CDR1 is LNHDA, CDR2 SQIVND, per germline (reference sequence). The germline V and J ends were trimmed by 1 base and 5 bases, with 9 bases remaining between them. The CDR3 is CASSIGGQRNTIYF. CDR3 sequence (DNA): TGTGCCAGTAGTATAGGCGGTCAAAGAAACACCATATATTTT.

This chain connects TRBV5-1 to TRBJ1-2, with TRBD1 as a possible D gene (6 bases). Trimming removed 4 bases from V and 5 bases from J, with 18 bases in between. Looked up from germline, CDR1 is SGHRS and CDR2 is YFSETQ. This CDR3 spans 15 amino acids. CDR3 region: CASSLGGRGYYGYTF. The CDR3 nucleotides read TGCGCCAGCAGCCTTGGCGGCAGGGGATATTATGGCTACACCTTC.

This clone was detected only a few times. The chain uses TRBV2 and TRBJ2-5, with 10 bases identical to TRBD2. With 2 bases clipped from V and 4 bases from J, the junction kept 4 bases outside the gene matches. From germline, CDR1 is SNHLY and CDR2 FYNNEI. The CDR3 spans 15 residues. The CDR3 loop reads CASSELAGGAETQYF. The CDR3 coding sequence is TGTGCCAGCAGTGAATTAGCGGGAGGTGCAGAGACCCAGTACTTC.

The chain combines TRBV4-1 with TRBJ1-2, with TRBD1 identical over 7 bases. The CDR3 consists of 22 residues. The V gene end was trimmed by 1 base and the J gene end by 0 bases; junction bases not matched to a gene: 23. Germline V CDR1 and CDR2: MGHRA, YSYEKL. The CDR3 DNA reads TGCGCCAGCAGCCAAGTGAATCCTTTGCCCAGTTCCGGCAGGGGGACTAACTATGGCTACACCTTC. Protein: CASSQVNPLPSSGRGTNYGYTF.

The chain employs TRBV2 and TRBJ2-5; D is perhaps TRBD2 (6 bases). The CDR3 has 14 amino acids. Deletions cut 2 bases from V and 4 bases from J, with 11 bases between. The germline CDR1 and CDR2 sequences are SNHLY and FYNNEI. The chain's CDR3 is CASSEYRGGETQYF. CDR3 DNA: TGTGCCAGCAGTGAATATCGGGGAGGAGAGACCCAGTACTTC.

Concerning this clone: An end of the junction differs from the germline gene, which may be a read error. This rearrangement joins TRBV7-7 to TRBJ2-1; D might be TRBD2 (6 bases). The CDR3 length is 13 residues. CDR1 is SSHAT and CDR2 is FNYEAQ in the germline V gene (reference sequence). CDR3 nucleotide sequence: TGTGCTAGCAGCTTAGAGGGGAGGTCTGAGCAGTTCTTC. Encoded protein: CASSLEGRSEQFF.

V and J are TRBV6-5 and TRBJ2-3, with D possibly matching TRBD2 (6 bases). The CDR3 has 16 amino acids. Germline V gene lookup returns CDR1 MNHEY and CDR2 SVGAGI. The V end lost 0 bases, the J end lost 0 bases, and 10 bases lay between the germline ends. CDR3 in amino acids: CASSYSMAGSTDTQYF. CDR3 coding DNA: TGTGCCAGCAGTTACTCGATGGCGGGAAGCACAGATACGCAGTATTTT.

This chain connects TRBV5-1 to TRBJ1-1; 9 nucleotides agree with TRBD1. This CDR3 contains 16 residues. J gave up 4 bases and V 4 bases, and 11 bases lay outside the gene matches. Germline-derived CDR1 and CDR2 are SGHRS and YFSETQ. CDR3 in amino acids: CASSHRGTGRSTEAFF. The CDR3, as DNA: TGCGCCAGCAGCCATCGGGGGACAGGGAGGAGCACTGAAGCTTTCTTT.

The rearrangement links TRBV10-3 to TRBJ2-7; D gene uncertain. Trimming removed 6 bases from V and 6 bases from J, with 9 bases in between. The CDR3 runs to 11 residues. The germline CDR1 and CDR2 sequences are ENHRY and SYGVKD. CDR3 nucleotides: TGTGCCATCAGCAGTACGGGCGAGCAGTACTTC. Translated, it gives CAISSTGEQYF.

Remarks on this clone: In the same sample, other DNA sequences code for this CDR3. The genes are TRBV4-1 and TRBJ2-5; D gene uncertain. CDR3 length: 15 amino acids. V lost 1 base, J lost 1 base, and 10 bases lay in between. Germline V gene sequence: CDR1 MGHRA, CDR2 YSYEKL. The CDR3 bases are TGCGCCAGCAGCCAAGCTGCTGGCGGCCAAGAGACCCAGTACTTC. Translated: CASSQAAGGQETQYF.

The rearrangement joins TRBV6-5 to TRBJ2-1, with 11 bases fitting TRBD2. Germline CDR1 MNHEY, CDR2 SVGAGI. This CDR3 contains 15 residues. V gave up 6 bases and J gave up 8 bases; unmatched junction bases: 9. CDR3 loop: CASSVTSGRGDEQFF. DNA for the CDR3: TGTGCCAGCAGCGTTACTAGCGGGAGAGGGGATGAGCAGTTCTTC.

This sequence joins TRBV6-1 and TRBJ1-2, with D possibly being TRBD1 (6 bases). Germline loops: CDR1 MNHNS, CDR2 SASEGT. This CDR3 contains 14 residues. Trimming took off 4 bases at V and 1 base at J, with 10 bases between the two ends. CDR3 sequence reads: CASSGQVLNYGYTF. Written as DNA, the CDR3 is TGTGCCAGCAGTGGACAGGTTCTTAACTATGGCTACACCTTC.

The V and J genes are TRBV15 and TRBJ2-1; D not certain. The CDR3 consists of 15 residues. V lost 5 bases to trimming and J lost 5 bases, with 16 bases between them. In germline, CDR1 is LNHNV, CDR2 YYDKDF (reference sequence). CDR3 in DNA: TGTGCCACCAGCGCCCTGAAGATTCTACACAATGAGCAGTTCTTC. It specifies CATSALKILHNEQFF.

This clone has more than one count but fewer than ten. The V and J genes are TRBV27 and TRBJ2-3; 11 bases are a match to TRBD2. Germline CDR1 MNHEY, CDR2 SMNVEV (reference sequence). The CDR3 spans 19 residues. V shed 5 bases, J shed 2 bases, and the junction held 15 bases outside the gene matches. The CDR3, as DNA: TGTGCCAGCAGTCCGGGGACTAGCGGCCACCCAGGGCCCACAGATACGCAGTATTTT. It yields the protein CASSPGTSGHPGPTDTQYF.

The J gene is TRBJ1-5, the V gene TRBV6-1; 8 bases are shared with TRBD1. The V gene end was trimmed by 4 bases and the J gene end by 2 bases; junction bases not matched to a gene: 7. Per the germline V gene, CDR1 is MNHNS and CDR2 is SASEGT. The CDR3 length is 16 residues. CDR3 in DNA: TGTGCCAGCAGTGCACTCCAGGGGGCAGGCAATCAGCCCCAGCATTTT. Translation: CASSALQGAGNQPQHF.

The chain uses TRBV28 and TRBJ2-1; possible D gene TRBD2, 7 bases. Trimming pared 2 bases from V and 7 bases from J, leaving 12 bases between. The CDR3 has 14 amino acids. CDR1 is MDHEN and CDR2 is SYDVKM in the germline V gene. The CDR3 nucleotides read TGTGCCAGCAGTTTAGCGGGGGCAACTAATGAGCAGTTCTTC. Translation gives CASSLAGATNEQFF.

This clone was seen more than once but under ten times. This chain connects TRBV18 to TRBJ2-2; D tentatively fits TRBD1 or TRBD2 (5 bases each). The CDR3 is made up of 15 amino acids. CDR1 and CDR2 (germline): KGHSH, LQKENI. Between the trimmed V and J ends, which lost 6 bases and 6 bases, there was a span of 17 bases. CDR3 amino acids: CASSPGWTPAGELFF. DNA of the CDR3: TGTGCCAGCTCCCCAGGGTGGACTCCCGCCGGGGAGCTGTTTTTT.

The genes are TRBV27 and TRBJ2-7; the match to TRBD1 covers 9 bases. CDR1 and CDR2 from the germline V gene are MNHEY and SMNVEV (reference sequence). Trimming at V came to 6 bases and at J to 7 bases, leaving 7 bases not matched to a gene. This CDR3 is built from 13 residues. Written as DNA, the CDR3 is TGTGCCAGCAGCGGACAGGGGAAGAGTGAGCAGTACTTC. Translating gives CASSGQGKSEQYF.